This is a list of T cell receptor beta chains from one sample in a study of beta chain features in type 1 diabetes. Data came from immunoSEQ multiplex PCR; TCRdb stores just in-frame clones and leaves some out. The sample includes about 300,000 clones, under 8.5% seen only once; the top ten take under 1.3%. The sequenced sample consisted of central memory CD4+ T cells from blood. These receptors came from a woman aged 18-35 years in good health. The CDR3 runs from the conserved cysteine through the conserved F or W. The D gene is left open where the match is weak. Clone size, where shown, is once, few, many, or a class for clones that have expanded.

TRBV7-2	15	.	TRBJ2-5	.	TGTGCCAGCAGCTTACAGGCAGGGACCCAAGAGACCCAGTACTTC	CASSLQAGTQETQYF
TRBV25-1	15	few	TRBJ1-4	TRBD1	TGTGCCAGCAGTGAGGGTTGGCGGACAGGTGAAAAACTGTTTTTT	CASSEGWRTGEKLFF
TRBV18	15	few	TRBJ1-6	TRBD1	TGTGCCAGCTCACCACCGGGACAGGGGAATTCACCCCTCCACTTT	CASSPPGQGNSPLHF
TRBV21-1	17	few	TRBJ2-5	.	TGTGCCAGCAGCAAATCCCCAGGGACTAGCGGCCAAGAGACCCAGTACTTC	CASSKSPGTSGQETQYF
TRBV7-2	16	.	TRBJ2-1	.	TGTGCCAGCAGCTTGAGTGGGGTCGGGATTTACAATGAGCAGTTCTTC	CASSLSGVGIYNEQFF
TRBV4-2	15	few	TRBJ2-3	TRBD2	TGTGCCAGCAGCCAAGATCTAGCGGACACAGATACGCAGTATTTT	CASSQDLADTDTQYF
TRBV7-2	14	few	TRBJ2-5	TRBD1	TGTGCCAGCAGCTTAGCAGGGGGCGGAGAGACCCAGTACTTC	CASSLAGGGETQYF
TRBV9	14	.	TRBJ2-5	.	TGTGCCAGCAGCCCCCGGGAAATCCAAGAGACCCAGTACTTC	CASSPREIQETQYF
TRBV2	13	many	TRBJ1-2	.	TGTGCCAGCAAGCGGGATTCTAACTATGGCTACACCTTC	CASKRDSNYGYTF
TRBV7-2	13	.	TRBJ1-1	.	TGTGCCAGCAGCTCTGCCGGTTCGCGGGAAGCTTTCTTT	CASSSAGSREAFF
TRBV6-6	14	.	TRBJ2-3	TRBD2	TGTGCCAGCCCGAGTTCGGGGGTCGGGACTAGAGAATATTTT	CASPSSGVGTREYF
TRBV30	12	.	TRBJ2-3	.	TGTGCCTGGAGTGTACCTCCAGATACGCAGTATTTT	CAWSVPPDTQYF
TRBV7-2	15	many	TRBJ1-4	.	TGTGCCAGCAGCTTTGGGGGGCTGGCTAATGAAAAACTGTTTTTT	CASSFGGLANEKLFF
TRBV25-1	14	few	TRBJ2-6	.	TGTGCCAGCAGTGAGAGCTCTGGGGCCAACGTCCTGACTTTC	CASSESSGANVLTF
TRBV7-6	14	.	TRBJ1-4	.	TGTGCCAGCAGCAGGTCGGGTACCAATGAAAAACTGTTTTTT	CASSRSGTNEKLFF
TRBV7-9	15	.	TRBJ1-6	TRBD1	TGTGCCAGCAGCAACTGGGACAGAGATAATTCACCCCTCCACTTT	CASSNWDRDNSPLHF
TRBV6-6	15	.	TRBJ2-1	.	TGTGCCAGCAGCCCGGGACTGCGCACGTCGAATGAGCAGTTCTTC	CASSPGLRTSNEQFF
TRBV6-5	12	.	TRBJ2-1	TRBD1	TGTGCCAGCAGTCCTGCGGACAGGGAAGAGTTCTTC	CASSPADREEFF
TRBV18	13	few	TRBJ1-1	.	TGTGCCAGCTCACCGTCCGGGGGACTCGAAGCTTTCTTT	CASSPSGGLEAFF
TRBV2	14	few	TRBJ1-3	.	TGTGCCAGCAGTGACGACAACATTGGAAACACCATATATTTT	CASSDDNIGNTIYF
TRBV28	12	.	TRBJ2-1	.	TGTGCCAGCAGTTTGTACAGGGCTCAGCAGTTCTTC	CASSLYRAQQFF
TRBV30	16	.	TRBJ2-3	.	TGTGCCTGGAGAGGGCGGGCCAACGCCCCTTGGGATACGCAGTATTTT	CAWRGRANAPWDTQYF
TRBV2	13	few	TRBJ2-5	TRBD2	TGTGCCAGCACCTGGGGGGGCCAAGAGACCCAGTACTTC	CASTWGGQETQYF
TRBV4-1	16	.	TRBJ1-1	.	TGCGCCAGCAGCCAAGATGAGAGGCTTCGGAACACTGAAGCTTTCTTT	CASSQDERLRNTEAFF
TRBV5-6	16	.	TRBJ2-4	.	TGTGCCAGCAGCTTGTGGACTTGGGATGACAAAAACATTCAGTACTTC	CASSLWTWDDKNIQYF
TRBV10-3	13	.	TRBJ1-1	.	TGTGCCATCAGTAGGACGGGGTACACTGAAGCTTTCTTT	CAISRTGYTEAFF
TRBV28	13	many	TRBJ2-5	.	TGTGCCAGCAGCCCCCAACCTAGGGGCGCCCAGTACTTC	CASSPQPRGAQYF
TRBV28	14	.	TRBJ2-2	.	TGTGCCAGCAGTTTTTGGGTAAATGCCGGGGAGCTGTTTTTT	CASSFWVNAGELFF
TRBV10-3	15	few	TRBJ1-2	.	TGTGCCATCAGTGAGTCCGTATGGGGCAACTATGGCTACACCTTC	CAISESVWGNYGYTF
TRBV2	13	.	TRBJ1-1	.	TGTGCCAGCAGGATGCAGGGGAACACTGAAGCTTTCTTT	CASRMQGNTEAFF
TRBV18	11	few	TRBJ1-4	.	TGTGCCAGCTCGTCAGCAGAAAAACTGTTTTTT	CASSSAEKLFF
TRBV5-1	17	.	TRBJ1-1	.	TGCGCCAGCAGCTATTCCCCGAAGGGCGCGATGAACACTGAAGCTTTCTTT	CASSYSPKGAMNTEAFF
TRBV7-2	16	few	TRBJ1-6	.	TGTGCCAGCAGCCTATCCACTCCGGGACGGCATTCACCCCTCCACTTT	CASSLSTPGRHSPLHF
TRBV5-1	15	many	TRBJ1-1	TRBD1	TGCGCCAGCAGCGAGCAGGGGGCGCCGGCAACTGAAGCTTTCTTT	CASSEQGAPATEAFF
TRBV28	15	.	TRBJ1-2	TRBD1	TGTGCCACCCGACCGGGACAGGTTATAGGCTATGGCTACACCTTC	CATRPGQVIGYGYTF
TRBV7-2	15	few	TRBJ2-5	.	TGTGCCAGCAGCTTAGTCCGCCCCGGGGGAGAGACCCAGTACTTC	CASSLVRPGGETQYF
TRBV7-8	15	.	TRBJ1-6	.	TGTGCCAGCAGCTCGGGACTCAACTCATATTCACCCCTCCACTTT	CASSSGLNSYSPLHF
TRBV29-1	15	many	TRBJ2-1	TRBD1	TGCAGCGTTGATCCCGGGACAGGGTCGAGGAATGAGCAGTTCTTC	CSVDPGTGSRNEQFF
TRBV29-1	14	many	TRBJ2-3	.	TGCAGCGTTGTTTCCCCCCTCTGGCGTGATACGCAGTATTTT	CSVVSPLWRDTQYF
TRBV19	18	few	TRBJ1-2	TRBD1	TGTGCCAGTAGTTCCCTGGGACAGGGGGATCGTTCTAACTATGGCTACACCTTC	CASSSLGQGDRSNYGYTF
TRBV30	13	few	TRBJ1-2	.	TGTGCCTGGATGGGGGTCACTAACTATGGCTACACCTTC	CAWMGVTNYGYTF
TRBV21-1	19	.	TRBJ2-2	.	TGTGCCAGCAGCAAAAGGCGGTGGTCCAGGGGGGAGAACACCGGGGAGCTGTTTTTT	CASSKRRWSRGENTGELFF
TRBV7-6	11	few	TRBJ2-7	.	TGTGCCAGCAGTTCCACGACCGAGCAGTACTTC	CASSSTTEQYF
TRBV2	13	many	TRBJ1-4	.	TGTGCCACCCAAGTAGGACGAAATGAAAAACTGTTTTTT	CATQVGRNEKLFF